Shown below are 29 T cell receptor beta chains from a single sample sequenced in a study of blood T cell repertoires in COVID-19. Produced via immunoSEQ multiplex PCR; TCRdb's table is partial and in-frame only. The sample holds approximately 160,000 clones, roughly four fifths seen once. The sample comprised PBMCs or T cells enriched from blood (not recorded which). The receptors derive from a man aged 45-65 years who had recovered from COVID-19.

The chain recombines TRBV4-3 with TRBJ2-1; no clear D. Trimming took 1 base from V and 0 from J, leaving 7 bases between them. The germline CDR1 and CDR2 sequences are LGHNA and YSLEER. The CDR3 is made up of 15 amino acids. The CDR3 reads CASSQGAASYNEQFF. The CDR3 DNA follows: TGCGCCAGCAGCCAAGGGGCCGCCTCCTACAATGAGCAGTTCTTC.

The chain carries TRBV19 and TRBJ1-4, with 7 positions matching TRBD1. The V gene end was trimmed by 10 bases and the J gene end by 0 bases; junction bases not matched to a gene: 8. CDR1 is LNHDA, CDR2 SQIVND, per germline (reference sequence). The CDR3 is 15 amino acids. CDR3 residues: CATATGSTTNEKLFF. The CDR3 nucleotides read TGTGCCACCGCGACAGGGTCTACAACTAATGAAAAACTGTTTTTT.

This chain joins TRBV7-6 and TRBJ2-7; D perhaps matches TRBD2 (7 bases). Trimming cost V 5 bases and J 1 base, with 15 bases left between them. CDR3 size: 15 residues. Germline loops: CDR1 SGHVS, CDR2 FNYEAQ. The CDR3: CASSEGGAPSYEQYF. The CDR3 DNA follows: TGTGCCAGCAGCGAGGGGGGGGCCCCATCCTACGAGCAGTACTTC.

The chain links TRBV2 to TRBJ2-5; unclear D gene. V lost 8 bases and J lost 3, with 19 bases in between. This CDR3 is built from 15 residues. Per germline, CDR1 SNHLY and CDR2 FYNNEI. The CDR3 DNA is TGTGCCAGCGTCCGAGGTGGCACTATAAAAGAGACCCAGTACTTC. Translated: CASVRGGTIKETQYF.

The chain combines TRBV19 with TRBJ1-3; D is possibly TRBD1 (6 bases). CDR1 and CDR2 from the germline V gene are LNHDA and SQIVND (reference sequence). Between the trimmed V and J ends, which lost 4 bases and 2 bases, there was a span of 12 bases. This CDR3 has 15 amino acids. CDR3 protein: CASSTQGSAGNTIYF. DNA for the CDR3: TGTGCCAGTAGTACGCAGGGGTCCGCTGGAAACACCATATATTTT.

This clone showed up just a few times. The chain links TRBV6-6 to TRBJ2-2; D is ambiguous. This CDR3 is built from 18 residues. The V end was cut by 5 bases, the J end by 0 bases, with 19 bases between. Germline V gives CDR1 MNHNY, CDR2 SVGAGI (reference sequence). CDR3: CASSPGVGSSANTGELFF. As DNA, the CDR3 is TGTGCCAGCAGTCCCGGTGTCGGGTCCTCGGCGAACACCGGGGAGCTGTTTTTT.

The chain links TRBV18 to TRBJ2-5, with 8 bases fitting TRBD2. The CDR3 is 14 residues long. In germline, CDR1 is KGHSH, CDR2 LQKENI. The ends lost 4 bases at V and 2 bases at J; junction bases unmatched: 3. The CDR3 nucleotides read TGTGCCAGCTCACAACAGCGGGGGCAAGAGACCCAGTACTTC. This translates into CASSQQRGQETQYF.

This CDR3 reads CASSYQGDRGYGYTF. The CDR3 DNA sequence: TGTGCCAGCAGTTACCAAGGGGACAGGGGTTACGGCTACACCTTC. The chain links TRBV6-5 to TRBJ1-2; 10 bases map to TRBD1. Germline CDR1 is MNHEY and CDR2 is SVGAGI. With V trimmed by 2 bases and J by 8 bases, 8 bases remained unmatched. The CDR3 sequence is 15 residues long.

CDR3: CASSRGVLSTDTQYF. The CDR3 DNA is TGTGCCAGCAGCCGGGGGGTCCTTAGCACAGATACGCAGTATTTT. This chain joins TRBV5-5 and TRBJ2-3; TRBD2 agrees at 7 bases. With V trimmed by 4 bases and J by 0 bases, 5 bases remained unmatched. This CDR3 spans 15 amino acids. The V gene's germline CDR1 is SGHKS and CDR2 YYEKEE (reference sequence).

The chain combines TRBV4-1 with TRBJ1-3; TRBD1 might be the D (6 bases). The germline V gene encodes CDR1 MGHRA and CDR2 YSYEKL. V was cut by 0 bases and J by 0 bases, with 15 bases left in between. The CDR3 covers 18 residues. CDR3 residues: CASSQDMMGASSGNTIYF. CDR3 in DNA: TGCGCCAGCAGCCAAGATATGATGGGGGCCAGCTCTGGAAACACCATATATTTT.

This chain uses TRBV5-1 with TRBJ1-4, with a tentative D call TRBD1 (5 bases). The CDR3 contains 14 residues. Germline V gene sequence: CDR1 SGHRS, CDR2 YFSETQ. With 4 bases removed from V and 1 base from J, the gap between germline ends came to 8 bases. CDR3 protein: CASSKTVTNEKLFF. In nucleotides, the CDR3 is TGCGCCAGCAGCAAGACAGTAACTAATGAAAAACTGTTTTTT.

This clone appeared a single time. V usage is TRBV12-1 and J usage is TRBJ2-1; TRBD2, the table's D call, lacks a check against the DNA. TRBV12-1 is shown as a pseudogene. This CDR3 has 16 residues. DNA of the CDR3: TGTGCCAGCAGTACTACGTGGCGGGGGTCCCACAATGAGCAGTTCTTC. This encodes CASSTTWRGSHNEQFF.

The chain joins TRBV18 to TRBJ1-3; D uncertain. V was cut by 2 bases and J by 0 bases, with 5 bases left in between. Germline V gives CDR1 KGHSH, CDR2 LQKENI. The CDR3 covers 14 residues. CDR3 sequence: CASSPELSGNTIYF. CDR3 in DNA: TGTGCCAGCTCACCAGAACTCTCTGGAAACACCATATATTTT. Combining the CDR3 with reference TRBV18 and TRBJ1-3 gives the whole variable domain NAGVMQNPRHLVRRRGQEARLRCSPMKGHSHVYWYRQLPEEGLKFMVYLQKENIIDESGMPKERFSAEFPKEGPSILRIQQVVRGDSAAYFCASSPELSGNTIYFGEGSWLTVV.

This sequence joins TRBV13 and TRBJ1-1; 8 bases agree with TRBD1. V shed 5 bases, J shed 0 bases, and the junction held 8 bases outside the gene matches. The CDR3 length is 16 residues. The germline gives CDR1 PRHDT, CDR2 FYEKMQ (reference sequence). The CDR3 is CASSRGGTGMNTEAFF. DNA of the CDR3: TGTGCCAGCAGCCGAGGCGGGACAGGCATGAACACTGAAGCTTTCTTT.

The rearrangement uses TRBV11-2 and TRBJ2-7, with D possibly being TRBD2 (5 bases). Germline CDR1 SGHAT, CDR2 FQNNGV. V was pared by 0 bases and J by 2 bases, with 11 bases between. The CDR3 sequence is 15 residues long. CDR3 DNA sequence: TGTGCCAGCAGCTTAGAAGAAACAGCGGCCTACGAGCAGTACTTC. Translated: CASSLEETAAYEQYF.

V usage is TRBV13 and J usage is TRBJ1-6; unclear D gene. The CDR3 runs 16 residues. Trimming pared 6 bases from V and 5 bases from J, leaving 17 bases between. Germline V gene data show CDR1 as PRHDT and CDR2 as FYEKMQ (reference sequence). CDR3 residues: CASRKMWGEDNSPLHF. CDR3 DNA: TGTGCCAGCAGAAAGATGTGGGGAGAGGATAATTCACCCCTCCACTTT.

This chain connects TRBV5-6 to TRBJ1-1, with D unresolved. Trimming took 2 bases from V and 1 from J, leaving 6 bases between them. Germline CDR1 and CDR2: SGHDT and YYEEEE. The CDR3 is 13 amino acids. CDR3 loop: CASSFSPNTEAFF. CDR3 nucleotide sequence: TGTGCCAGCAGCTTCTCTCCGAACACTGAAGCTTTCTTT.

The rearrangement joins TRBV19 to TRBJ2-2, with 11 bases aligning to TRBD2. With V trimmed by 6 bases and J by 6 bases, 3 bases remained unmatched. Germline lookup yields CDR1 LNHDA and CDR2 SQIVND (reference sequence). The CDR3 has 14 residues. DNA of the CDR3: TGTGCCAGTAGGAGGACTAGCGGGTCCGGGGAGCTGTTTTTT. Translating it yields CASRRTSGSGELFF.

In this sample, this clone turned up once. The gene calls are TRBV2 and TRBJ2-7; tentative D call: TRBD2 (5 bases). The CDR3 extends over 12 amino acids. Trimming took 4 bases from V and 6 from J, leaving 10 bases between them. Germline V gene lookup returns CDR1 SNHLY and CDR2 FYNNEI. The CDR3 spells CASSVEGIEQYF. CDR3 in DNA: TGTGCCAGCAGTGTCGAGGGAATCGAGCAGTACTTC.

The CDR3 protein is CSVDLRGESSGANVLTF. The CDR3 DNA reads TGCAGCGTTGATTTGCGGGGAGAGAGCTCTGGGGCCAACGTCCTGACTTTC. V usage is TRBV29-1 and J usage is TRBJ2-6, with D possibly being TRBD2 (6 bases). The CDR3 has 17 residues. V was clipped by 3 bases and J by 0 bases, with 15 bases between them. Germline CDR1 reads SQVTM; CDR2 reads ANQGSEA.

The CDR3 spells CASSLKTGSSADTQYF. The DNA for the CDR3 is TGTGCCAGCAGCTTAAAGACAGGGTCAAGCGCAGATACGCAGTATTTT. The chain links TRBV5-6 to TRBJ2-3, with 7 positions matching TRBD1. The germline V gene encodes CDR1 SGHDT and CDR2 YYEEEE. V shed 2 bases and J 4 bases; nucleotides not matched to a gene: 10. CDR3 length: 16 residues.

Notes on this clone: Mismatch with germline at one junction end may stem from a read error. The V and J genes are TRBV5-1 and TRBJ1-1; possible D gene TRBD1, 6 bases. Germline CDR1 is SGHRS and CDR2 is YFSETQ. The CDR3 totals 14 residues. DNA of the CDR3: TGCGCCAGCAGTTTAGGGGGGGTGAACGCTGAAGCTTTCTTT. This codes for CASSLGGVNAEAFF. The full variable domain, rest sourced from reference TRBV5-1 and TRBJ1-1, is KAGVTQTPRYLIKTRGQQVTLSCSPISGHRSVSWYQQTPGQGLQFLFEYFSETQRNKGNFPGRFSGRQFSNSRSEMNVSTLELGDSALYLCASSLGGVNAEAFFGQGTRLTVV.

V usage is TRBV12-3 or TRBV12-4 and J usage is TRBJ2-3; the D gene is possibly TRBD2 (5 bases). The ends were cut back, 6 bases at V and 7 bases at J, with 11 bases in the middle. CDR3 length equals 12 residues. The CDR3 sequence: CASRTSGYTQYF. The CDR3 coding sequence is TGTGCCAGCAGGACCAGCGGTTATACGCAGTATTTT.

V is TRBV4-1 and J is TRBJ2-3; D not certain. Germline CDR1 and CDR2: MGHRA and YSYEKL. CDR3 length: 12 residues. Trimming took 0 bases from V and 5 from J, leaving 3 bases between them. CDR3 sequence reads: CASSQDRDTQYF. The CDR3 DNA follows: TGCGCCAGCAGCCAAGATCGAGATACGCAGTATTTT.

The V and J genes are TRBV6-6 and TRBJ1-2; D call uncertain. In germline, CDR1 is MNHNY, CDR2 SVGAGI (reference sequence). The CDR3 consists of 12 residues. Trimming took off 5 bases at V and 7 bases at J, with 11 bases between the two ends. CDR3 in DNA: TGTGCCAGCAGTCCTTACACGTCTGGCTACACCTTC. It codes for CASSPYTSGYTF.

This clone was found a few times. The rearrangement uses TRBV12-5 and TRBJ2-7; 8 positions agree with TRBD2. This CDR3 has 17 residues. Per the germline V gene, CDR1 is LGHNT and CDR2 is FRNRAP. V gave up 2 bases and J gave up 1 base; unmatched junction bases: 10. CDR3 bases: TGTGCTAGTGGTTTGCCCCGAGCGGGGGCGACTTCCTACGAGCAGTACTTC. Its protein product is CASGLPRAGATSYEQYF. Together with reference TRBV12-5 and TRBJ2-7, the CDR3 gives the full variable domain: DARVTQTPRHKVTEMGQEVTMRCQPILGHNTVFWYRQTMMQGLELLAYFRNRAPLDDSGMPKDRFSAEMPDATLATLKIQPSEPRDSAVYFCASGLPRAGATSYEQYFGPGTRLTVT.

The rearrangement uses TRBV10-3 and TRBJ1-6; D uncertain. V shed 6 bases and J shed 0 bases, with 12 bases lying between them. The CDR3 spans 16 residues. The V gene's germline CDR1 is ENHRY and CDR2 SYGVKD. The DNA of the CDR3 is TGTGCCATCAGCGGCAGGAGGAGCTCCTATAATTCACCCCTCCACTTT. Its translation is CAISGRRSSYNSPLHF.

This clone was counted once. The chain carries TRBV11-2 and TRBJ1-3; D not certain. CDR1 and CDR2 from the germline V gene are SGHAT and FQNNGV. The CDR3 is 15 residues long. V shed 2 bases and J shed 3 bases, with 11 bases lying between them. The DNA for the CDR3 is TGTGCCAGCAGCTTACAGGTTACTGGTGGAAACACCATATATTTT. Translated: CASSLQVTGGNTIYF.

CDR3 protein: CASSLAGRGETQYF. CDR3 DNA: TGTGCCAGCAGTTTGGCAGGAAGGGGAGAGACCCAGTACTTC. The chain recombines TRBV27 with TRBJ2-5, with D perhaps TRBD1 (5 bases). This CDR3 has 14 residues. Germline V gives CDR1 MNHEY, CDR2 SMNVEV (reference sequence). V was trimmed by 3 bases and J by 4 bases, leaving 12 bases between them.